This T cell receptor beta chain was profiled in a study of blood T cell repertoires in COVID-19. The study recruited people aged about 18 to 90 years across roughly 23 US areas. CDR3 length equals 15 residues. Trimming at V came to 6 bases and at J to 0 bases, leaving 5 bases not matched to a gene. Per germline, CDR1 MRHNA and CDR2 SNTAGT. Clones were sequenced by immunoSEQ multiplex PCR, and TCRdb holds only the in-frame ones, with some missing. The sample shows approximately 190,000 clones, approximately 80% of them seen only once. Source material: PBMCs or T cells enriched from blood (not recorded which). This receptor was taken from a woman aged 55-70 years with acute COVID-19. This chain links TRBV6-4 with TRBJ2-7; 10 nucleotides align to TRBD1. The CDR3, as DNA: TGTGCCAGCAGATCCGGGACAGGGGACTCCTACGAGCAGTACGTC. It is translated as CASRSGTGDSYEQYV.